Shown below are 17 T cell receptor beta chains from a single sample sequenced in a study of OX40 agonist ivuxolimab in advanced cancers. To prepare the library, the immunoSEQ multiplex PCR assay was applied. TCRdb's version of the immuneACCESS table is confined to in-frame rearrangements and falls short of the full clone set. An unresolved V gene accounts for under half of the shortfall where checked; the remainder is of unknown origin. This sample has some 19,000 clones in its table, and 60% to 85% of those were observed once. The top ten constitute roughly 34% of the sample. This sample comprised CD4+ or CD8+ T cells sorted from blood, obtained in a trial of the OX40 agonist ivuxolimab. The origin of the receptors is an adult with an advanced solid tumor such as melanoma, head and neck, liver or kidney cancer.

The CDR3 DNA reads as TGTGCCAGCAGCTCCGGGCCCACCTACACCTTC. This codes for CASSSGPTYTF. The chain combines TRBV6-5 with TRBJ1-2, with D uncertain. V was clipped by 6 bases and J by 10 bases, with 12 bases between them. The CDR3 is 11 residues long. CDR1 is MNHEY and CDR2 is SVGAGI in the germline V gene.

This clone was seen a handful of times. CDR3 nucleotides: TGTGCCACCAGCGAGACAGTCCCAGAGACCCAGTACTTC. Amino acid sequence: CATSETVPETQYF. The chain links TRBV15 to TRBJ2-5, with D maybe TRBD1 (5 bases). V shed 5 bases and J shed 4 bases, with 11 bases lying between them. This CDR3 is 13 amino acids long. Germline V gene data show CDR1 as LNHNV and CDR2 as YYDKDF (reference sequence).

This clone has more than one count but fewer than ten. The rearrangement uses TRBV11-2 and TRBJ2-7; D remains unclear. V was trimmed by 0 bases and J by 0 bases, leaving 9 bases between them. The CDR3 consists of 15 residues. The germline gives CDR1 SGHAT, CDR2 FQNNGV. The CDR3 nucleotides read TGTGCCAGCAGCTTAGAATCCGGTGCCTCCTACGAGCAGTACTTC. Amino acids: CASSLESGASYEQYF. The full variable domain, completed using reference TRBV11-2 and TRBJ2-7, is EAGVAQSPRYKIIEKRQSVAFWCNPISGHATLYWYQQILGQGPKLLIQFQNNGVVDDSQLPKDRFSAERLKGVDSTLKIQPAKLEDSAVYLCASSLESGASYEQYFGPGTRLTVT.

This rearrangement joins TRBV28 to TRBJ1-2, with D possibly matching TRBD1 (6 bases). This CDR3 comprises 20 residues. V dropped 7 bases and J dropped 0 bases, with 30 bases sitting between them. Germline V CDR1 and CDR2: MDHEN, SYDVKM. DNA for the CDR3: TGTGCCAGCACCCTAAGTAGGGGGGGACGATCCGGGCTCCCTAACTATGGCTACACCTTC. Amino acids: CASTLSRGGRSGLPNYGYTF.

J is TRBJ1-4 and V is TRBV29-1; D unresolved. The germline V and J ends were trimmed by 6 bases and 7 bases, with 6 bases remaining between them. Germline values: CDR1 SQVTM, CDR2 ANQGSEA. This CDR3 comprises 10 residues. CDR3: CSVLLEKLFF. The CDR3 region has the DNA TGCAGCGTCCTTCTTGAAAAACTGTTTTTT. Combining the CDR3 with reference TRBV29-1 and TRBJ1-4 gives the whole variable domain SAVISQKPSRDICQRGTSLTIQCQVDSQVTMMFWYRQQPGQSLTLIATANQGSEATYESGFVIDKFPISRPNLTFSTLTVSNMSPEDSSIYLCSVLLEKLFFGSGTQLSVL.

The V call is TRBV7-2, the J call TRBJ1-2, with D perhaps TRBD1 (6 bases). The ends were cut back, 0 bases at V and 1 base at J, with 12 bases in the middle. This CDR3 has 16 residues. CDR1 SGHTA and CDR2 FQGNSA come from the germline V gene. For the CDR3, the DNA is TGTGCCAGCAGCTTAGCGCTGGGGGGCCTTAACTATGGCTACACCTTC. Translation gives CASSLALGGLNYGYTF. Filled out from reference TRBV7-2 and TRBJ1-2, the complete variable domain reads GAGVSQSPSNKVTEKGKDVELRCDPISGHTALYWYRQSLGQGLEFLIYFQGNSAPDKSGLPSDRFSAERTGGSVSTLTIQRTQQEDSAVYLCASSLALGGLNYGYTFGSGTRLTVV.

The rearrangement joins TRBV4-3 to TRBJ2-2; 7 positions match TRBD2. The V and J ends lost 4 bases and 2 bases, in that order; junction bases with no gene match: 7. The CDR3 consists of 16 residues. Germline loops: CDR1 LGHNA, CDR2 YSLEER. The CDR3 sequence: CASSPHRDYNTGELFF. In nucleotides, the CDR3 is TGCGCCAGCAGCCCTCACCGGGACTATAACACCGGGGAGCTGTTTTTT.

The gene calls are TRBV27 and TRBJ1-5; D remains ambiguous. The germline V and J ends were trimmed by 2 bases and 7 bases, with 6 bases remaining between them. Germline assignment: CDR1 MNHEY and CDR2 SMNVEV (reference sequence). This CDR3 spans 12 amino acids. CDR3 sequence: CASSLIGQPQHF. The CDR3 DNA reads as TGTGCCAGCAGTTTAATCGGGCAGCCCCAGCATTTT.

The V and J genes are TRBV7-9 and TRBJ1-2; perhaps TRBD1 as D (6 bases). Per the germline V gene, CDR1 is SEHNR and CDR2 is FQNEAQ (reference sequence). V was cut by 0 bases and J by 8 bases, with 13 bases left in between. CDR3 length equals 14 residues. The CDR3 DNA reads TGTGCCAGCAGCTTAGCGGGTGGGGGCGAGGGCTACACCTTC. The encoded protein is CASSLAGGGEGYTF. The full variable domain, with the rest looked up from reference TRBV7-9 and TRBJ1-2, is DTGVSQNPRHKITKRGQNVTFRCDPISEHNRLYWYRQTLGQGPEFLTYFQNEAQLEKSRLLSDRFSAERPKGSFSTLEIQRTEQGDSAMYLCASSLAGGGEGYTFGSGTRLTVV.

The chain uses TRBV9 and TRBJ1-1; D perhaps matches TRBD1 (5 bases). CDR1 is SGDLS and CDR2 is YYNGEE in the germline V gene. Trimming took 0 bases from V and 8 from J, leaving 11 bases between them. CDR3 length: 13 residues. The CDR3 nucleotides are TGTGCCAGCAGCGTAGGGTGGGGGACCGAAGCTTTCTTT. Protein sequence: CASSVGWGTEAFF.

The chain employs TRBV18 and TRBJ2-1, with a weak D call TRBD2 (6 bases). From germline, CDR1 is KGHSH and CDR2 LQKENI. V gave up 1 base and J gave up 3 bases, with 10 bases separating them. This CDR3 has 15 amino acids. DNA for the CDR3: TGTGCCAGCTCACCACGGGGGGTGATCTACAATGAGCAGTTCTTC. It yields the protein CASSPRGVIYNEQFF.

The chain couples TRBV27 to TRBJ2-1, with 10 bases matching TRBD1. In germline, CDR1 is MNHEY, CDR2 SMNVEV (reference sequence). This CDR3 spans 15 amino acids. V gave up 4 bases and J gave up 8 bases; unmatched junction bases: 8. This CDR3 reads CASSSGTGVLHEQFF. The CDR3 DNA sequence: TGTGCCAGCAGTTCCGGGACAGGGGTCTTGCATGAGCAGTTCTTC.

The chain uses TRBV10-2 and TRBJ2-2, with D unresolved. This CDR3 is built from 13 residues. Between the trimmed V and J ends, which lost 8 bases and 2 bases, there was a span of 9 bases. Germline V gives CDR1 WSHSY, CDR2 SAAADI. CDR3 coding DNA: TGCGCCAGCCTTGACACAAACACCGGGGAGCTGTTTTTT. Its translation is CASLDTNTGELFF.

This chain uses TRBV9 with TRBJ1-4; TRBD1 matches at 8 bases. The J segment lost 8 bases and the V segment lost 7 bases, leaving 10 bases of the junction unmatched. The CDR3 sequence is 14 residues long. CDR1 SGDLS and CDR2 YYNGEE come from the germline V gene. This chain's CDR3 is CASGPTGVGEKLFF. The CDR3 nucleotides read TGTGCCAGCGGCCCGACAGGGGTGGGAGAAAAACTGTTTTTT.

The chain recombines TRBV6-5 with TRBJ2-7; unclear D gene. Looked up from germline, CDR1 is MNHEY and CDR2 is SVGAGI. V gave up 5 bases and J gave up 1 base, with 15 bases separating them. The length of the CDR3 is 15 residues. Here the CDR3 reads CASSGPVTKSYEQYF. As DNA, the CDR3 is TGTGCCAGCAGTGGTCCGGTGACAAAATCCTACGAGCAGTACTTC.

The chain couples TRBV4-1 to TRBJ1-1; the match to TRBD1 covers 8 bases. Trimming cost V 4 bases and J 7 bases; bases outside gene matches: 2. This CDR3 contains 12 residues. From germline, CDR1 is MGHRA and CDR2 YSYEKL. The CDR3 DNA sequence: TGCGCCAGCAGCCCGGACAGGGTTGAAGCTTTCTTT. This sequence encodes CASSPDRVEAFF.

The J gene is TRBJ1-1, the V gene TRBV27; D gene ambiguous. CDR3 length equals 13 residues. Trimming took 7 bases from V and 1 from J, leaving 10 bases between them. Germline lookup yields CDR1 MNHEY and CDR2 SMNVEV (reference sequence). CDR3 sequence (DNA): TGTGCCAGCACCAATCATCCGAACACTGAAGCTTTCTTT. Translated, it gives CASTNHPNTEAFF.